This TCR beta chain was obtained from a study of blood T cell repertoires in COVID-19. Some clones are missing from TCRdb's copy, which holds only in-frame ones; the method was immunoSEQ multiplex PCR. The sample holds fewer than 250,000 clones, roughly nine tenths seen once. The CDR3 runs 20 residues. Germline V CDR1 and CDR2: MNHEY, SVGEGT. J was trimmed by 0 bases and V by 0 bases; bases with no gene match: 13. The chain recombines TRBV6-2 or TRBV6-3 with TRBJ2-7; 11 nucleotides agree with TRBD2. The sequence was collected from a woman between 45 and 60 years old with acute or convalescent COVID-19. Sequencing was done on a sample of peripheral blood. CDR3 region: CASSYSIASGGTFSSYEQYF. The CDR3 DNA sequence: TGTGCCAGCAGTTACTCGATCGCTAGCGGGGGGACCTTCAGCTCCTACGAGCAGTACTTC.